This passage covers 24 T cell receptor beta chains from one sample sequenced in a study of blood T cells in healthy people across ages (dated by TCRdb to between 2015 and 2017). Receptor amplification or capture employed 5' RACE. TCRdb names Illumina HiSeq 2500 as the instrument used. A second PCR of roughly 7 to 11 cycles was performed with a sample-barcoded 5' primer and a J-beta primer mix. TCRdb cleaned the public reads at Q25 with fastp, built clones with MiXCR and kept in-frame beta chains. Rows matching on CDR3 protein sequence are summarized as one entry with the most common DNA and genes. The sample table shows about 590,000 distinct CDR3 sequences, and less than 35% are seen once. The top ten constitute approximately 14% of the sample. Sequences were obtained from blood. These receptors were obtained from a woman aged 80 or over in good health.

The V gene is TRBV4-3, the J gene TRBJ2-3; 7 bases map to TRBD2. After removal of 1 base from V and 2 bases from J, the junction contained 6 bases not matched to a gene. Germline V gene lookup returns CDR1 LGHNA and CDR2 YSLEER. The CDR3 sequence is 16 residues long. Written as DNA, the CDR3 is TGCGCCAGCAGCCAAGTAGCCGGGAGGCTCACAGATACGCAGTATTTT. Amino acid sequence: CASSQVAGRLTDTQYF.

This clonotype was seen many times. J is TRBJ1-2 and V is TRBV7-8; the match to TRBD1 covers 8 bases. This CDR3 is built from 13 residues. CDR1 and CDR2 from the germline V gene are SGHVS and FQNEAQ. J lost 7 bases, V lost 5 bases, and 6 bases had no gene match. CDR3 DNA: TGTGCCAGCAGCCACGACAGGGGCCGTGGCTACACCTTC. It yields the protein CASSHDRGRGYTF.

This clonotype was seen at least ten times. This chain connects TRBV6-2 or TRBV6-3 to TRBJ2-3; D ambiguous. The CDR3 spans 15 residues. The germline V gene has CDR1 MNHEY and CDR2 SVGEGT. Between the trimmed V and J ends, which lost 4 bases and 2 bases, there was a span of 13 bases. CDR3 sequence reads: CASSSDLGFTDTQYF. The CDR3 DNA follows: TGTGCCAGCAGTTCCGATCTGGGCTTCACAGATACGCAGTATTTT.

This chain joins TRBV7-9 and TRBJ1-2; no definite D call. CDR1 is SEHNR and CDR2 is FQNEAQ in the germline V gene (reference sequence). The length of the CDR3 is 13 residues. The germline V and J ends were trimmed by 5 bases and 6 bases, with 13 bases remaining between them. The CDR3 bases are TGTGCCAGCAGCCGGATCCAGAGGGATGGCTACACCTTC. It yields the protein CASSRIQRDGYTF.

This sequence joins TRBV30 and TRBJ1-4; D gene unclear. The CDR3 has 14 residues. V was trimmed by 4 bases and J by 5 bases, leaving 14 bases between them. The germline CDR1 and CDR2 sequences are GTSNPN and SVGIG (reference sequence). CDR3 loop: CAWTSTGRNEKLFF. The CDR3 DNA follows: TGTGCCTGGACCTCAACGGGGAGGAATGAAAAACTGTTTTTT.

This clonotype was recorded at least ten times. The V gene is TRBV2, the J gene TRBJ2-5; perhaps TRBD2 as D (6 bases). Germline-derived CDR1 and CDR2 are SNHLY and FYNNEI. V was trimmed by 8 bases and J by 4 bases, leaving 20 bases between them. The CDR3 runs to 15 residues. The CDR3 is CASEPTAGRRETQYF. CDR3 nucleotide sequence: TGTGCCAGCGAACCTACGGCAGGGAGGAGAGAGACCCAGTACTTC.

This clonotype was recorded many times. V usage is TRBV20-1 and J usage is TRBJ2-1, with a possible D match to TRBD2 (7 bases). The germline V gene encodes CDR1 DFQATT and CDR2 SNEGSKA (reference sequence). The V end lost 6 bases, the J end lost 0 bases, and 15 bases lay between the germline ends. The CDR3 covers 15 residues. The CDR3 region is CSARGGGGSYNEQFF. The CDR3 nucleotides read TGCAGTGCGAGGGGAGGGGGGGGCTCCTACAATGAGCAGTTCTTC.

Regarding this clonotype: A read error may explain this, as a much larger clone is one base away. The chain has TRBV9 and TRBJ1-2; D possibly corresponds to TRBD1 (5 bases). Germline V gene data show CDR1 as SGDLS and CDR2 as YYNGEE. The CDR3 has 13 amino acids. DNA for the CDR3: TGTGCCAGCAGCGCCAGGGTGTCCTATGGCTGCACCTTC. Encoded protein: CASSARVSYGCTF.

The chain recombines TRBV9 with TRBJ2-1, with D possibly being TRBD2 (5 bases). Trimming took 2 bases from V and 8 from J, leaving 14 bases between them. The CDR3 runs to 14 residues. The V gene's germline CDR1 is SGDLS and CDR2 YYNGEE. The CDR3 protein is CASSVDLLADEQFF. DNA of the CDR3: TGTGCCAGCAGCGTTGACCTCCTAGCTGATGAGCAGTTCTTC.

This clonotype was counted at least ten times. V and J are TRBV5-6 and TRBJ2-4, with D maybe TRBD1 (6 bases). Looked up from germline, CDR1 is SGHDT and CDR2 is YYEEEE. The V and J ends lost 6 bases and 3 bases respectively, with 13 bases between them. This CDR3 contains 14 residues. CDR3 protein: CASMGQGSKNIQYF. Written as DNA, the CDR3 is TGTGCCAGCATGGGGCAGGGGAGCAAAAACATTCAGTACTTC. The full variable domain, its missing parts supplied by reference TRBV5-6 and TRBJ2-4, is DAGVTQSPTHLIKTRGQQVTLRCSPKSGHDTVSWYQQALGQGPQFIFQYYEEEERQRGNFPDRFSGHQFPNYSSELNVNALLLGDSALYLCASMGQGSKNIQYFGAGTRLSVL.

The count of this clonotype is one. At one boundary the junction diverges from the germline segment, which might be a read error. The CDR3 sequence is CVWSIGIRTDTQYF. CDR3 nucleotides: TGTGTCTGGAGTATAGGGATCCGGACAGATACGCAGTATTTT. The chain employs TRBV30 and TRBJ2-3; no firm D call. The CDR3 is 14 residues long. Per the germline V gene, CDR1 is GTSNPN and CDR2 is SVGIG (reference sequence).

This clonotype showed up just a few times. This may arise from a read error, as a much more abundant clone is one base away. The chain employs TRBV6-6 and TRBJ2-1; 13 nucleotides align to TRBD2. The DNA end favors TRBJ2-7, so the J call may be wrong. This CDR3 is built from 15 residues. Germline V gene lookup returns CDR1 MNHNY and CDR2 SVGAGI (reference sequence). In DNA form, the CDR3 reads TGTGCCAGCAGCTGGACTAGCGGGGGACTCAATGAGCAGTACTTC. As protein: CASSWTSGGLNEQYF.

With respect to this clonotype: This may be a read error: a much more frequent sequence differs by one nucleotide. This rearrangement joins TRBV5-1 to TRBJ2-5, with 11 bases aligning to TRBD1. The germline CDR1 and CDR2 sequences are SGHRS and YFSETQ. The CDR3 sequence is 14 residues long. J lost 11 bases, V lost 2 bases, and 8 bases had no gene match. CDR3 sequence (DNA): TGCGCCAGCAGCTTAAGGACAGGGGGCTACGGGCAGTACTTC. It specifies CASSLRTGGYGQYF.

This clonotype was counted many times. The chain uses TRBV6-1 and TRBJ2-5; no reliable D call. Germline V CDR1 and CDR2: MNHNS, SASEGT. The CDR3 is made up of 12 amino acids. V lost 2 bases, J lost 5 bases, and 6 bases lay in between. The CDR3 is CASSETVETQYF. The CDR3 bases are TGTGCCAGCAGTGAAACAGTGGAGACCCAGTACTTC.

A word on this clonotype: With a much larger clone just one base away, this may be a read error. This chain's CDR3 is CGAYTGGEKLFF. For the CDR3, the DNA is TGCGGTGCTTATACAGGGGGCGAAAAACTGTTTTTT. The chain uses TRBV20-1 and TRBJ1-4, with 9 bases that match TRBD1. The CDR3 consists of 12 residues. Germline lookup yields CDR1 DFQATT and CDR2 SNEGSKA (reference sequence).

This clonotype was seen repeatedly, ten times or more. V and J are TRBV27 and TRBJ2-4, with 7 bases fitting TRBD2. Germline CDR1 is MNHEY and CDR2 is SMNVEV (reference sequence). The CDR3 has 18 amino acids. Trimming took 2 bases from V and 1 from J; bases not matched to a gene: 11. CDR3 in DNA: TGTGCCAGCAGTTTACGTCCCAGGGATAGCGGGGCCAAAAACATTCAGTACTTC. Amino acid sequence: CASSLRPRDSGAKNIQYF.

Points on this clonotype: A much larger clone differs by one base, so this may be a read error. CDR3 in amino acids: CVSSRDRVSDEQYF. CDR3 DNA sequence: TGTGTCAGCAGCCGGGACAGGGTAAGCGACGAGCAGTACTTC. The chain couples TRBV28 to TRBJ2-7; TRBD1 matches at 9 bases. Germline V gives CDR1 MDHEN, CDR2 SYDVKM. This CDR3 spans 14 amino acids.

CDR3: CASSRTVGTGLSGAFF. The DNA for the CDR3 is TGCGCCAGCAGCCGTACTGTTGGGACAGGCTTATCCGGAGCTTTCTTT. V and J are TRBV5-1 and TRBJ1-1, with TRBD1 identical over 8 bases. This CDR3 region has 16 residues. J was trimmed by 10 bases and V by 4 bases; bases with no gene match: 18. From germline, CDR1 is SGHRS and CDR2 YFSETQ.

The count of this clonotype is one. CDR3 coding DNA: TGCGCCAGCAGTTACGGACAGGCCAAAAACATTCAGTACTTC. Encoded protein: CASSYGQAKNIQYF. The chain is built from TRBV5-1 and TRBJ2-4; possibly TRBD1 for D (6 bases). Germline CDR1 SGHRS, CDR2 YFSETQ. This CDR3 region has 14 residues. Trimming removed 5 bases at V and 1 base at J, with 10 bases between. The complete variable domain, with remaining parts taken from reference TRBV5-1 and TRBJ2-4, reads KAGVTQTPRYLIKTRGQQVTLSCSPISGHRSVSWYQQTPGQGLQFLFEYFSETQRNKGNFPGRFSGRQFSNSRSEMNVSTLELGDSALYLCASSYGQAKNIQYFGAGTRLSVL.

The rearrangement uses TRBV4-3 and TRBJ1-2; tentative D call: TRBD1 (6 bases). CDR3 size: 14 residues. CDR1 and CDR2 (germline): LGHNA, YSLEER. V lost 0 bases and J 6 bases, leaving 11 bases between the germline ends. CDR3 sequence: CASSQDRTAHGYTF. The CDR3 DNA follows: TGCGCCAGCAGCCAAGATAGGACAGCTCATGGCTACACCTTC.

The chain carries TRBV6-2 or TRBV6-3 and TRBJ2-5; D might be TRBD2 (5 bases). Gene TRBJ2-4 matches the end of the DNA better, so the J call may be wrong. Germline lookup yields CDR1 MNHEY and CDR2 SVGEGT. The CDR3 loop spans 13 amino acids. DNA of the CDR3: TGTGCCAGCAGTTACTTGGACTGGGGCATTCAGTACTTC. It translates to CASSYLDWGIQYF.

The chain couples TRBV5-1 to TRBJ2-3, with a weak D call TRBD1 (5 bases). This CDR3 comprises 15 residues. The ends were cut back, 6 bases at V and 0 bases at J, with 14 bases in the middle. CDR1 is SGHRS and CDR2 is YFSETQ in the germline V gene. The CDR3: CASTLDSSSTDTQYF. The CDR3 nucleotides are TGCGCCAGCACCCTCGACAGTTCTAGCACAGATACGCAGTATTTT.

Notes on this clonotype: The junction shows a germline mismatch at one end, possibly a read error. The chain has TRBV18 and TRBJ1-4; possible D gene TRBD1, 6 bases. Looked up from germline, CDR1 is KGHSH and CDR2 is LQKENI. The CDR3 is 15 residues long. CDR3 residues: CASSRRQATNEKRFF. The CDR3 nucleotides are TGTGCCAGCTCACGCCGACAGGCAACTAATGAAAAACGGTTTTTT.

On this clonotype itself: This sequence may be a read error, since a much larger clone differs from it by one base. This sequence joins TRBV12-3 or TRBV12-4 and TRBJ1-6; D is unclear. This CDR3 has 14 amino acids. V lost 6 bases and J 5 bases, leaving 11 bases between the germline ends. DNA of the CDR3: TGTGCCAGCAGGTCCCCTAGAAATAATTCACCCCTCCACTTT. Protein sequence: CASRSPRNNSPLHF.